A selection of T cell receptor beta chains follows, all from one sample in a study of blood T cell repertoires in COVID-19. Assay: immunoSEQ multiplex PCR; the TCRdb copy retains only in-frame clones and omits some. The data hold 25,000 to 30,000 clones, with more than 70% observed a single time. The sample taken for sequencing was peripheral blood. These TCRs come from a human donor in a cohort sampled during active COVID-19. Both conserved end residues are part of each CDR3. The D gene is left open where the match is weak. Only some rows state a clone size, as once, few, many or a class for expanded clones.

clone_size	d_call	v_call	j_call	cdr3_nt	cdr3_aa
NA	NA	TRBV27	TRBJ2-7	TGTGCCAGCAGTCCCTCGAGGGCAGGACGCTACGAGCAGTACTTC	CASSPSRAGRYEQYF
few	TRBD1	TRBV7-9	TRBJ2-7	TGTGCCAGCAGCCCACGGACAGGGGGTGGCTACGAGCAGTACTTC	CASSPRTGGGYEQYF
NA	NA	TRBV5-6	TRBJ2-5	TGTGCCAGCAGCACGCGGTCGCAAGAGACCCAGTACTTC	CASSTRSQETQYF
NA	NA	TRBV6-5	TRBJ1-4	TGTGCCAGCCGTAAAATTGGGCCTAATGAAAAACTGTTTTTT	CASRKIGPNEKLFF
NA	NA	TRBV5-1	TRBJ1-2	TGCGCCAGCAGCTTGGAGCAGGATGGCTACACCTTC	CASSLEQDGYTF
NA	NA	TRBV9	TRBJ2-3	TGTGCCAGCAGCGTGGGTCTAGCCGGCACAGATACGCAGTATTTT	CASSVGLAGTDTQYF
once	NA	TRBV4-2	TRBJ1-2	TGTGCCAGCAGCCAAGGGACGCCCGAGGGCGGCTACACCTTC	CASSQGTPEGGYTF
NA	NA	TRBV13	TRBJ2-5	TGTGCCAGCAGCTTATTCGGTGAGGGAGAGACCCAGTACTTC	CASSLFGEGETQYF
NA	TRBD2	TRBV7-7	TRBJ2-5	TGTGCTAGCAGCCCATCTAGCGGGGGGCCTGGAGAGACCCAGTACTTC	CASSPSSGGPGETQYF
few	TRBD1	TRBV11-2	TRBJ2-4	TGTGCCAGCAGCCTGACAGGGGAGAGGGACATTCAGTACTTC	CASSLTGERDIQYF
once	TRBD2	TRBV18	TRBJ2-3	TGTGCCAGCTCACGTGATTGGACTAGCGGGGGCCACACAGATACGCAGTATTTT	CASSRDWTSGGHTDTQYF
NA	TRBD2	TRBV7-9	TRBJ2-1	TGTGCCAGCAGCTCACTAGCGGGAGTTAACAATGAGCAGTTCTTC	CASSSLAGVNNEQFF
NA	TRBD1	TRBV5-1	TRBJ2-5	TGCGCCAGCAGAGCTGGACAGGGGGCTTTACAAGAGACCCAGTACTTC	CASRAGQGALQETQYF
NA	NA	TRBV19	TRBJ2-6	TGTGCCAGTAGTGTCCAGGGATCTGGGGCCAACGTCCTGACTTTC	CASSVQGSGANVLTF
once	TRBD1	TRBV11-2	TRBJ1-1	TGTGCCAGCAGCTTACTCCAGGGGGCGGGTGAAGCTTTCTTT	CASSLLQGAGEAFF
NA	TRBD2	TRBV28	TRBJ2-3	TGTGCCAGCAGTGGTAGCGGGACCAGCACAGATACGCAGTATTTT	CASSGSGTSTDTQYF
NA	NA	TRBV5-1	TRBJ2-3	TGCGCCAGCAGCCCAAGGCGGGGGCCCGGGGATACGCAGTATTTT	CASSPRRGPGDTQYF
NA	TRBD1	TRBV7-2	TRBJ2-7	TGTGCCAGCAGCTACGCGGGACAGGGGGACTACGAGCAGTACTTC	CASSYAGQGDYEQYF
NA	TRBD1	TRBV4-1	TRBJ1-1	TGCGCCAGCAGCCAGTTGTCCTCCGGGACAGCGTCCGAAGCTTTCTTT	CASSQLSSGTASEAFF
few	NA	TRBV7-2	TRBJ2-1	TGTGCCAGCAGCTCCTCGGGACTCCCGAAGCAGTTCTTC	CASSSSGLPKQFF
few	TRBD1	TRBV7-2	TRBJ1-5	TGTGCCAGCAGCCCTTCGGGACAGGGGGCTTATCAGCCCCAGCATTTT	CASSPSGQGAYQPQHF
few	NA	TRBV24-1	TRBJ1-5	TGTGCCACCAGTGAACCCGACAGTAATCAGCCCCAGCATTTT	CATSEPDSNQPQHF
NA	TRBD1	TRBV7-3	TRBJ2-2	TGTGCCAGCAGCGCGACAGGGGGCGCCGGGGAGCTGTTTTTT	CASSATGGAGELFF
NA	TRBD2	TRBV5-4	TRBJ2-7	TGTGCCAGCAGCGCCGGGACTAGTCTCCTCGGCGAGCAGTACTTC	CASSAGTSLLGEQYF
NA	NA	TRBV11-3	TRBJ2-3	TGTGCCAGCAGCTTAAACGGGTATGAGGAAGATACGCAGTATTTT	CASSLNGYEEDTQYF
NA	NA	TRBV6-5	TRBJ1-1	TGTGCCAGCAGTCCCTCCGTGAGACAGGTCTTTGCTTTCTTT	CASSPSVRQVFAFF
NA	TRBD2	TRBV6-5	TRBJ2-7	TGTGCCAGCAGTTACTCCCCTAGCGGGCCCCCCTACGAGCAGTACTTC	CASSYSPSGPPYEQYF
NA	NA	TRBV5-4	TRBJ2-7	TGTGCCAGCAGCTTATTGCCGGCGGAGGAGCAGTACTTC	CASSLLPAEEQYF
once	TRBD1	TRBV7-9	TRBJ2-7	TGTGCCAGCAGCTGGGGTGGGGACAGGACCTACGAGCAGTACTTC	CASSWGGDRTYEQYF